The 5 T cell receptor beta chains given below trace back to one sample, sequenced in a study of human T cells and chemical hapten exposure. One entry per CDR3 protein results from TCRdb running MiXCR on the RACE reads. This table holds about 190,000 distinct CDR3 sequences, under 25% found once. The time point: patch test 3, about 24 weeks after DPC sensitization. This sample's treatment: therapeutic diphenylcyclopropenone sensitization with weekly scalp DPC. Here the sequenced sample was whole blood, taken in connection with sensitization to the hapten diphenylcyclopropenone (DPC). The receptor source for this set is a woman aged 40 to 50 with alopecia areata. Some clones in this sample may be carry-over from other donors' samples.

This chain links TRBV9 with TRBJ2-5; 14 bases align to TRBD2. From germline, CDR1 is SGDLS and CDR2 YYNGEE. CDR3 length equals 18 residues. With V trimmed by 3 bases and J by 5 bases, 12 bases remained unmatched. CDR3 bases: TGTGCCAGCAGCGCGCGGGGACTAGCGGGAGTTGTCGGTGAGACCCAGTACTTC. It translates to CASSARGLAGVVGETQYF.

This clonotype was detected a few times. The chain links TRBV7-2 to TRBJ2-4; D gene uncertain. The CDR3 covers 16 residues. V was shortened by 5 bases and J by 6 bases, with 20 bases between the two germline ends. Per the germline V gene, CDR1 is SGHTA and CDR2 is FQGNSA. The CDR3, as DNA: TGTGCCAGCAGCCCCTCTTCGCAAAACCCCCCAAACATTCAGTACTTC. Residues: CASSPSSQNPPNIQYF.

The CDR3 DNA sequence: TGTGCCAGCAGCGTAACCGACAGGAGCAATTCACCCCTCCACTTT. Translation: CASSVTDRSNSPLHF. The chain employs TRBV11-2 and TRBJ1-6, with a weak D call TRBD1 (6 bases). There are 15 residues in the CDR3. Germline CDR1 SGHAT, CDR2 FQNNGV. The ends were cut back, 5 bases at V and 7 bases at J, with 15 bases in the middle.

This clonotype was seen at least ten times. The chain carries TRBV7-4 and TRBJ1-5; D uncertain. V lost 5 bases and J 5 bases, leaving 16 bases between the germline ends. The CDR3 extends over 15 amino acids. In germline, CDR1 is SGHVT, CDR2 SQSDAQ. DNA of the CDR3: TGTGCCAGCAGCCCCTTGGACCATTTCTATCAGCCCCAGCATTTT. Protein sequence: CASSPLDHFYQPQHF.

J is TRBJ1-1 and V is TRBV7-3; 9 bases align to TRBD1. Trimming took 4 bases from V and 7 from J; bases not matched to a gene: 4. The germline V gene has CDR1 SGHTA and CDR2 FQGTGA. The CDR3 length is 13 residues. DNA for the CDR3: TGTGCCAGCAGCTCCGGACAGGGGTTTGAAGCTTTCTTT. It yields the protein CASSSGQGFEAFF.